Presented here are 21 T cell receptor beta chains from one specimen sequenced in a study of T cell repertoires in cytomegalovirus infection. TCRdb reanalysed the reads using MiXCR and keeps one entry per CDR3 protein. Here the sample spans about 830,000 distinct CDR3 sequences, around a third being singletons. These receptors' antigens are unknown. This sample comprised cultured CD8+ T cells from PBMCs, obtained from culture after CMV antigen stimulation. Receptors originate from a human donor in good health (CMV status not recorded). Some clones in this sample may be carry-over from other donors' samples.

The J gene is TRBJ1-3, the V gene TRBV5-4; D is unresolved. Germline loops: CDR1 SGHNT, CDR2 YYREEE (reference sequence). Trimming pared 4 bases from V and 0 bases from J, leaving 11 bases between. CDR3 length equals 15 residues. The CDR3, as DNA: TGTGCCAGCAGCCCCGGAAGCCCCTCTGGAAACACCATATATTTT. This codes for CASSPGSPSGNTIYF.

V and J are TRBV7-9 and TRBJ2-1; 14 bases line up with TRBD2. The CDR3 covers 18 residues. After removal of 2 bases from V and 2 bases from J, the junction contained 5 bases not matched to a gene. Germline V gene lookup returns CDR1 SEHNR and CDR2 FQNEAQ (reference sequence). The CDR3 DNA reads as TGTGCCAGCAGCTTACCCGGGACTAGCGGGGGAACCTACAATGAGCAGTTCTTC. Its translation: CASSLPGTSGGTYNEQFF.

This clonotype showed up just a few times. The V and J genes are TRBV4-1 and TRBJ1-2; 11 positions match TRBD1. Germline CDR1 is MGHRA and CDR2 is YSYEKL. The CDR3 totals 19 residues. Unmatched junction bases numbered 18, after V lost 4 bases and J lost 5 bases. Written as DNA, the CDR3 is TGCGCCAGCAGCCGACTAGGACAGGGGGCTTTAAAGACTGGGTATGGCTACACCTTC. Translated: CASSRLGQGALKTGYGYTF.

The V call is TRBV19, the J call TRBJ1-2; 7 positions agree with TRBD1. Trimming removed 8 bases from V and 4 bases from J; junction bases left unmatched: 10. The germline V gene encodes CDR1 LNHDA and CDR2 SQIVND (reference sequence). The CDR3 totals 14 residues. CDR3 DNA sequence: TGTGCCAGTCTTTCTCTGGACAGGAGCTATGGCTACACCTTC. Residues: CASLSLDRSYGYTF.

This sequence joins TRBV4-2 and TRBJ1-5; D not certain. The ends were cut back, 0 bases at V and 2 bases at J, with 11 bases in the middle. The germline CDR1 and CDR2 sequences are LGHNA and YNFKEQ. This CDR3 is 16 amino acids long. The CDR3 nucleotides read TGTGCCAGCAGCCAAGAGGAGGGAGGAGGCAATCAGCCCCAGCATTTT. Translation gives CASSQEEGGGNQPQHF.

This clonotype was seen once. This chain uses TRBV10-3 with TRBJ1-6, with 9 positions matching TRBD1. CDR1 ENHRY and CDR2 SYGVKD come from the germline V gene. V gave up 4 bases and J gave up 11 bases; unmatched junction bases: 6. The CDR3 has 14 amino acids. The CDR3 spells CAISVGQGHAPLHF. The CDR3 nucleotides are TGTGCCATCAGTGTGGGACAGGGACATGCACCCCTCCACTTT.

The sample holds a few counts of this clonotype. CDR3 sequence reads: CASSFRGDGETQYF. DNA of the CDR3: TGTGCCAGCAGTTTCCGGGGAGACGGGGAGACCCAGTACTTC. This chain joins TRBV28 and TRBJ2-5; D perhaps matches TRBD2 (5 bases). This CDR3 contains 14 residues. The V gene lost 3 bases and the J gene lost 5 bases, with 13 bases spanning the gap. Germline CDR1 reads MDHEN; CDR2 reads SYDVKM.

The V gene is TRBV7-8, the J gene TRBJ2-3, with 15 bases that match TRBD2. Germline CDR1 SGHVS, CDR2 FQNEAQ. V shed 5 bases, J shed 6 bases, and the junction held 6 bases outside the gene matches. The CDR3 is made up of 16 amino acids. CDR3 in amino acids: CASSQGLAGGWDTQYF. CDR3 bases: TGTGCCAGCAGCCAGGGACTAGCGGGGGGTTGGGATACGCAGTATTTT.

The chain links TRBV10-3 to TRBJ2-5; possible D gene TRBD2, 5 bases. The CDR3 contains 13 residues. Per germline, CDR1 ENHRY and CDR2 SYGVKD. V lost 1 base and J lost 3, with 6 bases in between. The CDR3 here is CAISELEEETQYF. In DNA, the CDR3 is TGTGCCATCAGTGAGTTGGAGGAAGAGACCCAGTACTTC.

In this sample, this clonotype turned up a few times. The V call is TRBV14, the J call TRBJ1-1; tentative D call: TRBD1 (5 bases). Germline V gene data show CDR1 as SGHDN and CDR2 as FVKESK. Between the trimmed V and J ends, which lost 0 bases and 14 bases, there was a span of 16 bases. This CDR3 has 13 amino acids. The CDR3 is CASSQDGGPGTFF. CDR3 nucleotide sequence: TGTGCCAGCAGCCAAGATGGAGGACCAGGGACGTTCTTT.

This chain links TRBV6-6 with TRBJ2-2, with TRBD1 identical over 7 bases. The CDR3 contains 15 residues. The V gene's germline CDR1 is MNHNY and CDR2 SVGAGI (reference sequence). The V and J ends lost 1 base and 5 bases, in that order; junction bases with no gene match: 4. The CDR3 DNA follows: TGTGCCAGCAGTTACTTCCCAGGGGGTACCGGGGAGCTGTTTTTT. It codes for CASSYFPGGTGELFF.

This clonotype was seen many times. CDR3 DNA: TGTGCCAGCAGTTTAACCAGTCTGACGGATACGCAGTATTTT. Its protein is CASSLTSLTDTQYF. The J gene is TRBJ2-3, the V gene TRBV12-3 or TRBV12-4; D is unclear. The CDR3 covers 14 residues. V lost 2 bases, J lost 6 bases, and 12 bases lay in between.

On this clonotype itself: A read error may be the cause here, since a much bigger clone is one base away. The chain recombines TRBV4-1 with TRBJ2-1; maybe TRBD2 (6 bases). Looked up from germline, CDR1 is MGHRA and CDR2 is YSYEKL. This CDR3 is 16 amino acids long. CDR3 sequence (DNA): TGCGCCAACAGCCAAGATTTGGGACTTCCTTACGATGAGCAGTTCTTC. Its translation is CANSQDLGLPYDEQFF.

This clonotype showed up many times. The chain recombines TRBV15 with TRBJ2-3; a possible D gene is TRBD2 (6 bases). Trimming pared 5 bases from V and 0 bases from J, leaving 9 bases between. Germline V gene data show CDR1 as LNHNV and CDR2 as YYDKDF (reference sequence). CDR3 length: 14 amino acids. In DNA form, the CDR3 reads TGTGCCACCAGCCCCCGGGGGAGCACAGATACGCAGTATTTT. It yields the protein CATSPRGSTDTQYF.

The gene calls are TRBV10-3 and TRBJ1-2; D is unresolved. This CDR3 spans 11 amino acids. CDR1 and CDR2 (germline): ENHRY, SYGVKD. Deletions cut 2 bases from V and 4 bases from J, with 2 bases between. CDR3 amino acids: CAISESYGYTF. The CDR3 DNA follows: TGTGCCATCAGTGAGAGCTATGGCTACACCTTC.

This clonotype was detected ten times or more. The chain uses TRBV7-2 and TRBJ2-4; 12 positions match TRBD2. The CDR3 spans 17 residues. CDR1 and CDR2 from the germline V gene are SGHTA and FQGNSA. V was clipped by 3 bases and J by 3 bases; unmatched bases: 6. The DNA for the CDR3 is TGTGCCAGCAGCTTCCCTTCTAGCGGGGGGGACAAAAACATTCAGTACTTC. Its translation: CASSFPSSGGDKNIQYF.

The chain links TRBV14 to TRBJ2-7; 8 bases map to TRBD1. Germline CDR1 reads SGHDN; CDR2 reads FVKESK. This CDR3 contains 14 residues. The trim removed 4 bases at V and 5 bases at J, leaving 7 bases unmatched. CDR3 residues: CASSPVTGVHEQYF. The CDR3, as DNA: TGTGCCAGCAGCCCTGTGACAGGGGTTCACGAGCAGTACTTC.

The rearrangement joins TRBV4-1 to TRBJ2-3; 7 bases line up with TRBD2. V lost 3 bases, J lost 4 bases, and 4 bases stayed unmatched. Germline V gene lookup returns CDR1 MGHRA and CDR2 YSYEKL. This CDR3 is 14 amino acids long. CDR3 amino acids: CASSQGGTADTQYF. The DNA of the CDR3 is TGCGCCAGCAGCCAGGGGGGGACCGCAGATACGCAGTATTTT.

The V gene is TRBV2, the J gene TRBJ1-1, with TRBD1 as a possible D gene (6 bases). The CDR3 is made up of 14 amino acids. Germline V gene sequence: CDR1 SNHLY, CDR2 FYNNEI. V was cut by 10 bases and J by 4 bases, with 19 bases left in between. Here the CDR3 reads CAISPWGRSTEAFF. CDR3 in DNA: TGTGCCATCTCGCCTTGGGGGCGAAGCACTGAAGCTTTCTTT. Complete variable domain (other parts from reference TRBV2 and TRBJ1-1): EPEVTQTPSHQVTQMGQEVILRCVPISNHLYFYWYRQILGQKVEFLVSFYNNEISEKSEIFDDQFSVERPDGSNFTLKIRSTKLEDSAMYFCAISPWGRSTEAFFGQGTRLTVV.

This clonotype has just a few counts. Sequence at one end of the junction differs from germline and may be a read error. V and J are TRBV13 and TRBJ2-7; 9 nucleotides line up with TRBD1. The CDR3 contains 15 residues. CDR1 and CDR2 from the germline V gene are PRHDT and FYEKMQ (reference sequence). CDR3: CASSRSITGGDERYF. The CDR3 DNA reads as TGTGCCAGCAGCCGCTCCATTACAGGGGGCGACGAGCGGTACTTC.

The chain has TRBV19 and TRBJ2-1; maybe TRBD2 (5 bases). From germline, CDR1 is LNHDA and CDR2 SQIVND (reference sequence). The CDR3 sequence is 13 residues long. Trimming took off 3 bases at V and 8 bases at J, with 11 bases between the two ends. As DNA, the CDR3 is TGTGCCAGTAGTATCGACCTAGCCTATGAGCAGTTCTTC. Amino acid sequence: CASSIDLAYEQFF. The full variable domain, its missing parts supplied by reference TRBV19 and TRBJ2-1, is DGGITQSPKYLFRKEGQNVTLSCEQNLNHDAMYWYRQDPGQGLRLIYYSQIVNDFQKGDIAEGYSVSREKKESFPLTVTSAQKNPTAFYLCASSIDLAYEQFFGPGTRLTVL.